This TCR beta chain comes out of a study of T-cell reconstitution after alpha-beta-depleted transplantation in children. Findings of the study overall: After transplant, at about two months, alpha-beta T cells were reportedly derived from several hundred expanded graft clones. Most T-cell counts and diversity one year after the transplant came from T cells that were newly produced.

TCRbeta library construction was performed incorporating unique molecular identifiers. TCRdb re-called the PCR reads with MiXCR, one entry per CDR3 protein. The sample has just under 350,000 distinct CDR3 sequences, roughly 15% seen once. A word on this clonotype: Its antigen is unknown.

The CDR3 is 14 amino acids. CDR1 SGHTA and CDR2 FQGNSA come from the germline V gene. V was shortened by 3 bases and J by 4 bases, with 13 bases between the two germline ends. This clonotype originated in a male patient aged 2-10 years who had a stem cell transplant for acute lymphoblastic leukemia, so the T cells may come from the graft donor. This material consisted of PBMCs, mostly from graft donor cells, taken 360 days after TCRalphabeta/CD19-depleted stem cell transplant. The J gene is TRBJ2-7, the V gene TRBV7-2, with D unresolved. This chain's CDR3 is CASSFRGWVYEQYF. In DNA form, the CDR3 reads TGTGCCAGCAGCTTTCGAGGATGGGTTTACGAGCAGTACTTC. The full variable domain, with the rest looked up from reference TRBV7-2 and TRBJ2-7, is GAGVSQSPSNKVTEKGKDVELRCDPISGHTALYWYRQSLGQGLEFLIYFQGNSAPDKSGLPSDRFSAERTGGSVSTLTIQRTQQEDSAVYLCASSFRGWVYEQYFGPGTRLTVT.